This TCR beta chain is drawn from a study of control samples from healthy donors and cancer patients. Assay: immunoSEQ multiplex PCR; the TCRdb copy retains only in-frame clones and omits some. The sample contains some 150,000 clones, about 93% of which appear only once. The CDR3 loop spans 15 amino acids. With 4 bases removed from V and 8 bases from J, the gap between germline ends came to 18 bases. Germline values: CDR1 GTSNPN, CDR2 SVGIG (reference sequence). This chain joins TRBV30 and TRBJ1-6, with D perhaps TRBD1 (5 bases). This receptor was taken from a woman aged 60 to 75 in good health. Sequenced input: blood. In nucleotides, the CDR3 is TGTGCCTGGAAGGTCTACAGGACGGGAGATTCACCCCTCCACTTT. It translates to CAWKVYRTGDSPLHF.